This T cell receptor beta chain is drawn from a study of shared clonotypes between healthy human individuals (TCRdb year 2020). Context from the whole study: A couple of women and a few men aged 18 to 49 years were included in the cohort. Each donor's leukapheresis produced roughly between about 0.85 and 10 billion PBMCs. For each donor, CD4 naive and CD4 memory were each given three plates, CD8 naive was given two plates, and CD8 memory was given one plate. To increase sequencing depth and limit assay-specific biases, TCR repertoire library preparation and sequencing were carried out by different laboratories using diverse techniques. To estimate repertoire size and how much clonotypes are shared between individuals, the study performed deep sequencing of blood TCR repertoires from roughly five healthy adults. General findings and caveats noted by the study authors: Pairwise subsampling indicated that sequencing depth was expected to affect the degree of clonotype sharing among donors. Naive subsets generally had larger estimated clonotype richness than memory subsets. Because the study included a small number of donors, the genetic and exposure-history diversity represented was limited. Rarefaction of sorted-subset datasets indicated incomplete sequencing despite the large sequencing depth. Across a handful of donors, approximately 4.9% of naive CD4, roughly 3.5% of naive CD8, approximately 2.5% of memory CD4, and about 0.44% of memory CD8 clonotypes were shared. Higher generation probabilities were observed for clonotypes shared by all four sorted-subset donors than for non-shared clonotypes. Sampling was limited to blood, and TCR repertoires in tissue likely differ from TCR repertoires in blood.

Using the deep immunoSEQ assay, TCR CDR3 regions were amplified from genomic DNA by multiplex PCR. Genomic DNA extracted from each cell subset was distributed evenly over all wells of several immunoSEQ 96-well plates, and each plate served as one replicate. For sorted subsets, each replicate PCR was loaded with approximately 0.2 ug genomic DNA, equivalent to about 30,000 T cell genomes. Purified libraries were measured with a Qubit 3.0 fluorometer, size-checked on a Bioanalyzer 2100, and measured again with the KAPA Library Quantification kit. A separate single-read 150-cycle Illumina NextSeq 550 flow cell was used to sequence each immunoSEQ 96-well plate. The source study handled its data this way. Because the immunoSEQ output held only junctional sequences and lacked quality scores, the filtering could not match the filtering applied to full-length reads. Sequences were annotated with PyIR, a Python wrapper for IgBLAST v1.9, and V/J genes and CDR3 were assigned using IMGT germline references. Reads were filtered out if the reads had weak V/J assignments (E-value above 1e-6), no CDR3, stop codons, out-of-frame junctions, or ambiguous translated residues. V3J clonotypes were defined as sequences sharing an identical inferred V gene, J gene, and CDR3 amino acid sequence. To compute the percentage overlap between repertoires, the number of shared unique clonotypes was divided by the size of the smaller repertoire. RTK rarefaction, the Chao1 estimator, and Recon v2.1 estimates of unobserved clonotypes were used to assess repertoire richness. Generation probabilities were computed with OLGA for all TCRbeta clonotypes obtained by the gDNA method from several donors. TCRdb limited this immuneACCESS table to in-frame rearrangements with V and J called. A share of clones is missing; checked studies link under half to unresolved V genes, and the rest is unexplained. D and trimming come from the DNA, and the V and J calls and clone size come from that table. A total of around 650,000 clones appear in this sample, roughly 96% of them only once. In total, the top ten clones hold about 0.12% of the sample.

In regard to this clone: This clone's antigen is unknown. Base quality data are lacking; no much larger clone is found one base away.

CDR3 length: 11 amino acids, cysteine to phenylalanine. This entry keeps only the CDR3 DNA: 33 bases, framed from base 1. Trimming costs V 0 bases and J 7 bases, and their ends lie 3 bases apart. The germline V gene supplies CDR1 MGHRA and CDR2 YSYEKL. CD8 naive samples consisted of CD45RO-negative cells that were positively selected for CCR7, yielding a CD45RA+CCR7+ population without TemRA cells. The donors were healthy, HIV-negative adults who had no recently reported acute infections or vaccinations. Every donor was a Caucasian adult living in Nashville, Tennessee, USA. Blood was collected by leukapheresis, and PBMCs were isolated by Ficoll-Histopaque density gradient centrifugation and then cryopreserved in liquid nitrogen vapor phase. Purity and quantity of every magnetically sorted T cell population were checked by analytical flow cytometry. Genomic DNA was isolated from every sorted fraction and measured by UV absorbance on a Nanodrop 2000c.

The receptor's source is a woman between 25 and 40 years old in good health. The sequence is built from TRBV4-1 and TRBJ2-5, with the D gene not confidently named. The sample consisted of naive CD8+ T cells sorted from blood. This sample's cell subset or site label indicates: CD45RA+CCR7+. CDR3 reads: CASSQEGTQYF. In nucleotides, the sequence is TGCGCCAGCAGCCAAGAGGGGACCCAGTACTTC.